These 18 T cell receptor beta chains share one sample of origin, sequenced in a study of control samples from healthy donors and cancer patients. TCRdb keeps only in-frame clones here, not all; method: immunoSEQ multiplex PCR. Among just under 65,000 clones listed, 75% to 85% were seen once. Sequenced input: blood. These receptors were collected from a man aged 35-49 years in good health.

This chain links TRBV9 with TRBJ2-1; 7 bases fit TRBD1. The V segment lost 0 bases and the J segment 4 bases; nucleotides outside the gene matches: 4. The length of the CDR3 is 15 residues. Germline V gene sequence: CDR1 SGDLS, CDR2 YYNGEE. The CDR3: CASSVDTGEYNEQFF. CDR3 DNA: TGTGCCAGCAGCGTAGATACAGGGGAGTACAATGAGCAGTTCTTC.

J is TRBJ1-2 and V is TRBV7-9, with TRBD1 identical over 10 bases. V lost 6 bases, J lost 7 bases, and 8 bases stayed unmatched. Germline V gene sequence: CDR1 SEHNR, CDR2 FQNEAQ (reference sequence). The CDR3 length is 14 residues. CDR3 protein: CASRRSRDRGGYTF. CDR3 bases: TGTGCCAGCAGGCGTAGCCGGGACAGGGGTGGCTACACCTTC.

The gene calls are TRBV5-6 and TRBJ2-7; 9 positions match TRBD1. From germline, CDR1 is SGHDT and CDR2 YYEEEE. Trimming at V came to 2 bases and at J to 4 bases, leaving 13 bases not matched to a gene. The CDR3 sequence is 17 residues long. CDR3 nucleotides: TGTGCCAGCAGCTTTATTGTGTCGAAGACAGGGGGATACGAGCAGTACTTC. Translation gives CASSFIVSKTGGYEQYF.

V usage is TRBV9 and J usage is TRBJ2-5; D tentatively reads TRBD1 or TRBD2 (5 bases each). The V end lost 0 bases, the J end lost 4 bases, and 10 bases lay between the germline ends. From germline, CDR1 is SGDLS and CDR2 YYNGEE. This CDR3 is built from 14 residues. The CDR3 spells CASSVGRGPETQYF. CDR3 bases: TGTGCCAGCAGCGTAGGCCGGGGCCCAGAGACCCAGTACTTC.

This clone has more than one count but fewer than ten. This chain links TRBV7-2 with TRBJ1-5; tentative D call: TRBD1 (6 bases). V lost 1 base and J lost 5, with 18 bases in between. The CDR3 has 17 residues. The germline V gene has CDR1 SGHTA and CDR2 FQGNSA. The CDR3 DNA follows: TGTGCCAGCAGCTTAGAAGGAGCGGGGGCGGATGATCAGCCCCAGCATTTT. This codes for CASSLEGAGADDQPQHF.

In DNA form, the CDR3 reads TGTGCCAGCAGTGAATACAGGGGTGTGACCAGCGGCTACACCTTC. Translated, it gives CASSEYRGVTSGYTF. The chain joins TRBV6-1 to TRBJ1-2, with 7 bases identical to TRBD1. The CDR3 is 15 residues long. The J segment lost 8 bases and the V segment lost 2 bases, leaving 11 bases of the junction unmatched. Germline lookup yields CDR1 MNHNS and CDR2 SASEGT.

The V call is TRBV7-2, the J call TRBJ2-3, with D perhaps given as TRBD1 or TRBD2 (7 bases each). Germline V gene data show CDR1 as SGHTA and CDR2 as FQGNSA. The V and J ends lost 5 bases and 2 bases respectively, with 14 bases between them. The CDR3 spans 15 residues. CDR3 bases: TGTGCCAGCAGCGGGAGGGGACAGTCCACAGATACGCAGTATTTT. It codes for CASSGRGQSTDTQYF.

The sample holds one count of this clone. V gene TRBV6-2 or TRBV6-3 combines with J gene TRBJ2-7; D is perhaps TRBD1 (6 bases). The V end was cut by 4 bases, the J end by 3 bases, with 16 bases between. From germline, CDR1 is MNHEY and CDR2 SVGEGT. CDR3 size: 15 residues. CDR3 DNA sequence: TGTGCCAGCAGTTCGGATGGGCAGGGACACTACGAGCAGTACTTC. It specifies CASSSDGQGHYEQYF.

The rearrangement uses TRBV5-1 and TRBJ2-4; TRBD1 aligns across 7 bases. The CDR3 is made up of 13 amino acids. The germline V gene encodes CDR1 SGHRS and CDR2 YFSETQ. With 2 bases clipped from V and 9 bases from J, the junction kept 5 bases outside the gene matches. The CDR3 is CASSFDRASIQYF. CDR3 nucleotide sequence: TGCGCCAGCAGCTTCGACAGGGCCAGCATTCAGTACTTC.

This chain links TRBV7-2 with TRBJ1-5; D possibly corresponds to TRBD1 (5 bases). Trimming left V 2 bases short and J 4 bases short, with 9 bases between. The CDR3 loop spans 14 amino acids. The germline gives CDR1 SGHTA, CDR2 FQGNSA. CDR3 loop: CASSLNGGNQPQHF. The CDR3 DNA sequence: TGTGCCAGCAGCTTAAATGGGGGAAATCAGCCCCAGCATTTT. Drawing the rest from reference TRBV7-2 and TRBJ1-5, the complete variable domain is GAGVSQSPSNKVTEKGKDVELRCDPISGHTALYWYRQSLGQGLEFLIYFQGNSAPDKSGLPSDRFSAERTGGSVSTLTIQRTQQEDSAVYLCASSLNGGNQPQHFGDGTRLSIL.

This sequence joins TRBV6-6 and TRBJ2-2; either TRBD1 or TRBD2 may supply D (5 bases each). Germline-derived CDR1 and CDR2 are MNHNY and SVGAGI (reference sequence). Between the trimmed V and J ends, which lost 7 bases and 5 bases, there was a span of 20 bases. This CDR3 spans 16 amino acids. CDR3 loop: CASTPGQTLSTGELFF. CDR3 in DNA: TGTGCCAGCACCCCGGGGCAGACCCTGAGTACCGGGGAGCTGTTTTTT.

V usage is TRBV11-2 and J usage is TRBJ2-7; possibly TRBD1 for D (5 bases). V dropped 1 base and J dropped 1 base, with 8 bases sitting between them. CDR3 size: 14 residues. CDR1 and CDR2 from the germline V gene are SGHAT and FQNNGV. CDR3 coding DNA: TGTGCCAGCAGCTTAGCAGGGAAATCCTACGAGCAGTACTTC. Protein: CASSLAGKSYEQYF.

This clone was recorded only once. This chain joins TRBV19 and TRBJ2-7; no definite D call. Trimming removed 5 bases from V and 6 bases from J, with 14 bases in between. Germline CDR1 LNHDA, CDR2 SQIVND (reference sequence). CDR3 size: 13 residues. CDR3 sequence (DNA): TGTGCCAGTAGTTCCCCCCGGGTCTCCGAGCAGTACTTC. Amino acid sequence: CASSSPRVSEQYF.

V and J are TRBV28 and TRBJ1-2, with D uncertain. Trimming left V 6 bases short and J 8 bases short, with 13 bases between. CDR1 and CDR2 (germline): MDHEN, SYDVKM. This CDR3 has 12 residues. CDR3: CASSDKATGYTF. Written as DNA, the CDR3 is TGTGCCAGCAGCGACAAGGCCACAGGCTACACCTTC.

This clone was picked up one time. The chain links TRBV29-1 to TRBJ1-1; 9 nucleotides match TRBD1. Germline V gene data show CDR1 as SQVTM and CDR2 as ANQGSEA. The CDR3 is 13 amino acids. V shed 7 bases and J 11 bases; nucleotides not matched to a gene: 14. The CDR3 DNA reads as TGCAGCGGCGCTACACAGGGGGCTGCGTCGGCTTTCTTT. This sequence encodes CSGATQGAASAFF.

This clone was recorded only once. CDR3 sequence (DNA): TGTGCCAGCCGGCGGGACCCGATCACCGGGGAGCTGTTTTTT. Protein: CASRRDPITGELFF. The V gene is TRBV7-2, the J gene TRBJ2-2, with D perhaps matching TRBD2 (6 bases). CDR1 SGHTA and CDR2 FQGNSA come from the germline V gene. V was trimmed by 8 bases and J by 4 bases, leaving 14 bases between them. The CDR3 spans 14 residues.

J is TRBJ1-1 and V is TRBV7-2, with D possibly TRBD1 on 5 matching bases. Trimming removed 6 bases from V and 5 bases from J, with 16 bases in between. Germline V gives CDR1 SGHTA, CDR2 FQGNSA. CDR3 length equals 14 residues. The CDR3 DNA reads as TGTGCCAGCAGTTTAAGGTCAGGGACGACTGAAGCTTTCTTT. It specifies CASSLRSGTTEAFF.

J is TRBJ2-5 and V is TRBV4-1, with 13 bases that match TRBD2. With 5 bases clipped from V and 4 bases from J, the junction kept 13 bases outside the gene matches. Germline CDR1 reads MGHRA; CDR2 reads YSYEKL. The CDR3 runs to 18 residues. The CDR3 bases are TGCGCCAGCAGCTTACCGACTAGCGGGGGGCCAACACGAGAGACCCAGTACTTC. Translated, it gives CASSLPTSGGPTRETQYF.